This T cell receptor (beta chain) was identified in a study of cytomegalovirus exposure and HLA in healthy donors. About this clone: Its antigen is undetermined.

Trimming removed 5 bases from V and 8 bases from J; junction bases left unmatched: 9. The V gene's germline CDR1 is LGHNA and CDR2 YNFKEQ. The CDR3 loop spans 15 amino acids. The primer mix had 60 Vbeta and 13 Jbeta primers. Clones were sequenced by immunoSEQ multiplex PCR, and TCRdb holds only the in-frame ones, with some missing. The listing records about 87,000 clones. Whole-study findings and limits: Highest at DRB1 and lowest at HLA-C, TCR association rates differed among HLA loci in a later analysis.

Sequencing used PBMCs. This clonotype originated in a man in his fifties or sixties in good health and CMV-seropositive. This chain uses TRBV4-2 with TRBJ2-1; TRBD2 agrees at 10 bases. The CDR3 coding sequence is TGTGCCAGCAGCTATAGGAGGCTAGCGGGAGATGAGCAGTTCTTC. This gives the protein CASSYRRLAGDEQFF.